One T cell receptor (beta chain) is described in this entry. Its antigen is unknown. There are no base qualities to consult, and no much larger clone falls within one base. In light of the paper, this sample's time point label describes: cycle 1 day 1 (C1D1), immediately before nivolumab initiation. Relapse after autologous stem cell transplantation had occurred in all trial patients, and cohorts A, B and C were distinguished by prior brentuximab vedotin exposure. The trial cohort comprised 56 patients with relapsed/refractory classical Hodgkin lymphoma whose best overall responses were complete response, partial response or progressive disease. In the multi-cohort phase II CheckMate 205 trial, trial patients received single-agent nivolumab. Best overall response was determined by an independent review committee according to the 2007 International Working Group response criteria. PBMCs from the trial were collected at three points: immediately before nivolumab initiation (C1D1), and during therapy at cycle 2 day 1 and cycle 4 day 1. Peripheral blood was collected in 8 mL Vacutainer Cell Preparation Tubes, from which PBMCs were isolated by centrifugation and then cryopreserved.

This sample is part of a study of PD-1 blockade in classical Hodgkin lymphoma (dated by TCRdb to the early 2020s). For the study in its entirety: Nivolumab dosing was 3 mg/kg intravenously every 2 weeks, continuing until either disease progression or unacceptable toxicity. The study used CyTOF and TCR beta sequencing to define a peripheral blood immune signature of response to PD-1 blockade in classical Hodgkin lymphoma. The research as a whole found: A significant rise by C4D1 was seen in CD4+ but not CD8+ TCR diversity (p=0.0027 vs p=0.16), with the rise being most apparent in complete responders (p=0.02). Baseline TCR diversity was reported to be lower in newly diagnosed patients than in healthy donors and to be lower still in relapsed/refractory patients. The study was restricted to a single clinical trial cohort, and the causes of repertoire differences, possibly disease activity or prior therapy, were left undefined. Lower diversity was seen in patients whose nivolumab began less than 1 year after ASCT, and these patients were left out of later analyses so that immune reconstitution would not confound the results. Among trial patients, those achieving complete response had baseline diversity similar to that of newly diagnosed patients, while diversity was significantly lower in partial responders and progressors.

The Qiagen DNeasy kit was used to extract genomic DNA both from unsorted PBMCs and from the negatively selected CD4+ and CD8+ fractions. Using primers that anneal to V and J segments, immunoSEQ multiplex PCR amplified the TCR beta CDR3 regions. A synthetic immune receptor repertoire was used to minimize amplification bias, and any remaining bias was removed computationally after sequencing. As for the original processing: Custom Python scripts were used to quantify repertoire diversity as the Shannon entropy index. Unsorted, CD4+ and CD8+ repertoires were examined separately, except in combined analyses, for which CD4+ and CD8+ sequences were merged in silico. A clone was considered expanded if an increase in frequency of at least 2-fold after treatment relative to C1D1 was found, and a pseudocount of 0.5 was applied to clones undetected at baseline. Clones with 0 or 1 copy at C1D1 were defined as singleton clones, while clones with 2 or more copies were defined as non-singleton clones. By matching protein sequences in sorted samples from the same patient, clones expanded in unsorted samples were annotated as CD4+, CD8+ or unknown. Wilcoxon tests on paired samples were used to test changes in diversity from C1D1 to C4D1. The clones in this table, taken by TCRdb from immuneACCESS, are in-frame only. Not every clone is retained; where verified, under half of the shortfall comes from an unresolved V gene, and the cause of the rest is unknown. The D gene and trimming were derived from the DNA, and the V and J assignments and clone size from that table. The sample data list about 9,100 clones, and approximately 90% of these were observed just once. Together, the top ten hold roughly 13% of the sample.

The TCR originated in a human donor with classical Hodgkin lymphoma. The input for sequencing was peripheral blood mononuclear cells (PBMCs), taken at baseline.

The CDR3: CASSPGSGTGVEQFF. The DNA is as follows: TGTGCCAGCAGTCCAGGCTCCGGGACAGGGGTCGAGCAGTTCTTC. The chain is made from TRBV27 and TRBJ2-1; 10 bases in the middle match TRBD1. Measured from the cysteine to the phenylalanine, the CDR3 is 15 residues long. Kept here is only the CDR3 DNA, which spans 45 bases and is read in frame from base 1. Clipping removes 5 bases from V and 10 bases from J, with 11 as the unmatched junction base count. CDR1 and CDR2, per the germline V gene (reference sequence), are MNHEY and SMNVEV.